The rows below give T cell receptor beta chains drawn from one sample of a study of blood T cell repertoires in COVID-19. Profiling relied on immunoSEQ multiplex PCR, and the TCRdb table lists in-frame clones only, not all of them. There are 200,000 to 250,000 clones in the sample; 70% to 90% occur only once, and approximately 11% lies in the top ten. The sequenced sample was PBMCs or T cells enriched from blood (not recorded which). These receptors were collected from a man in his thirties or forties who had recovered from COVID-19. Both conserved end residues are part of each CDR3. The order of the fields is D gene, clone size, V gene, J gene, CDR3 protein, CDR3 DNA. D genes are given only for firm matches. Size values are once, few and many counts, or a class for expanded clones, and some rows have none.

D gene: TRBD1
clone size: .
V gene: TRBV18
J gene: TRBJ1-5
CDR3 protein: CASSPPGQSNQPQHF
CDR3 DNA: TGTGCCAGCTCACCACCGGGACAGTCCAATCAGCCCCAGCATTTT

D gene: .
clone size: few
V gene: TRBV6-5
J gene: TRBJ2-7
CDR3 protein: CASSRPLGGEQYF
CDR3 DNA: TGTGCCAGCAGTCGCCCTTTAGGAGGGGAGCAGTACTTC

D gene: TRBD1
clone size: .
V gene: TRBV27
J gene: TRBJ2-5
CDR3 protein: CASSSGQGTVKTQYF
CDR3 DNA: TGTGCCAGCAGTTCCGGACAGGGAACGGTGAAGACCCAGTACTTC

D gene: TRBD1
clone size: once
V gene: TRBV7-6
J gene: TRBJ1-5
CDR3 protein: CASSLRSGQGNQPQHF
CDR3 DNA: TGTGCCAGCAGCTTAAGATCCGGACAGGGCAATCAGCCCCAGCATTTT

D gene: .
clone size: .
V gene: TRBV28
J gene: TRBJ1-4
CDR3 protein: CASRVGGGGQEKLFF
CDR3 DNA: TGTGCCAGCAGGGTCGGGGGAGGAGGGCAAGAAAAACTGTTTTTT

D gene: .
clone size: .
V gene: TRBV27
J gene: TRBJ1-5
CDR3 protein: CASSLSWRAQPQHF
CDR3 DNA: TGTGCCAGCAGTTTATCGTGGAGGGCCCAGCCCCAGCATTTT

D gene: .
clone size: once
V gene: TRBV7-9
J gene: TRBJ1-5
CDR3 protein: CASNRERDQPQHF
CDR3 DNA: TGTGCCAGCAACCGAGAGAGGGATCAGCCCCAGCATTTT

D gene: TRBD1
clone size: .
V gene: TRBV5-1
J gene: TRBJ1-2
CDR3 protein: CASSSSGQGLGGYTF
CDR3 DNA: TGCGCCAGCAGCTCCTCGGGACAGGGATTAGGGGGCTACACCTTC

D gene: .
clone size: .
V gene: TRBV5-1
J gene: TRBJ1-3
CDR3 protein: CASSLGLQGSTSGNTIYF
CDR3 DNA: TGCGCCAGCAGCTTGGGATTACAGGGTTCGACCTCTGGAAACACCATATATTTT

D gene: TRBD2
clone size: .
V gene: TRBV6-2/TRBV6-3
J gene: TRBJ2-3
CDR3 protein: CASSFLLAGPNTQYF
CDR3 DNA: TGTGCCAGCAGTTTCCTACTAGCGGGGCCCAATACGCAGTATTTT

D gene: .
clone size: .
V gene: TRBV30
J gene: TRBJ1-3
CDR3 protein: CAWSVDSVGNTIYF
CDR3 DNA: TGTGCCTGGAGTGTTGATTCAGTTGGAAACACCATATATTTT

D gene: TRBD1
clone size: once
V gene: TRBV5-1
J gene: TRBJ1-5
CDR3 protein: CASSLGGTGGQPQHF
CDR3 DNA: TGCGCCAGCAGCTTGGGTGGGACAGGGGGACAGCCCCAGCATTTT

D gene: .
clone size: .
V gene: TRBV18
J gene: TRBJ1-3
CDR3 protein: CASSERDISGNTIYF
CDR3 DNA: TGTGCCAGCTCTGAGAGGGACATTTCGGGAAACACCATATATTTT

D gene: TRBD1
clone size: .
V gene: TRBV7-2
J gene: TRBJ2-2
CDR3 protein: CASRIDRDTGELFF
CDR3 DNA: TGTGCCAGCAGAATTGACAGGGATACCGGGGAGCTGTTTTTT

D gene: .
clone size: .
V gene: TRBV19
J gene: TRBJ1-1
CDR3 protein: CASDETGTYTEAFF
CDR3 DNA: TGTGCCAGTGACGAGACAGGAACCTACACTGAAGCTTTCTTT

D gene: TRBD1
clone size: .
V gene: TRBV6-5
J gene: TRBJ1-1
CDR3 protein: CASSYSGGMNTEAFF
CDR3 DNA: TGTGCCAGCAGTTACTCAGGGGGCATGAACACTGAAGCTTTCTTT

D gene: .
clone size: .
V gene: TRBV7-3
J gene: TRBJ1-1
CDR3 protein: CASSLVPIADPAEAFF
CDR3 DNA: TGTGCCAGCAGCTTAGTGCCCATAGCGGACCCCGCGGAAGCTTTCTTT

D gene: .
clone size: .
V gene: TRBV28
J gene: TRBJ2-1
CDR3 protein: CASSYEKSYNEQFF
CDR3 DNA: TGTGCCAGCAGTTATGAGAAGTCCTACAATGAGCAGTTCTTC

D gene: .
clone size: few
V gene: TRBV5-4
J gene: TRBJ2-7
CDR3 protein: CASSLVSARHPYEQYF
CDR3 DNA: TGTGCCAGCAGCTTGGTTAGTGCGCGGCACCCCTACGAGCAGTACTTC

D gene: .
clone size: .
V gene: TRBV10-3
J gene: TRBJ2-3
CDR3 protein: CAIKGGTDTQYF
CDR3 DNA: TGTGCCATCAAGGGGGGCACAGATACGCAGTATTTT

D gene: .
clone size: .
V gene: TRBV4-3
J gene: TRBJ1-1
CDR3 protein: CASSQEDTPWDMNTEAFF
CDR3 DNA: TGCGCCAGCAGCCAAGAGGACACCCCCTGGGACATGAACACTGAAGCTTTCTTT

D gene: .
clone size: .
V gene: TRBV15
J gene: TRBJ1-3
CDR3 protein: CATRSPAGNTIYF
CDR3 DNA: TGTGCCACCAGGTCCCCGGCTGGAAACACCATATATTTT

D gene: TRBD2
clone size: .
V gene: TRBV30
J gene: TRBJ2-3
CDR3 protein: CAWSRSGGTDTQYF
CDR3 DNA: TGTGCCTGGAGTAGGAGCGGGGGCACAGATACGCAGTATTTT

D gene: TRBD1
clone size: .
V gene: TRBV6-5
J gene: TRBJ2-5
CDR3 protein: CASSLGTGKGETQYF
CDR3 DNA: TGTGCCAGCAGCCTAGGGACAGGGAAAGGCGAGACCCAGTACTTC

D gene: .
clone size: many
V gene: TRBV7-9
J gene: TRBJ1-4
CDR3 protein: CASSLAGRGEKLFF
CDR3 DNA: TGTGCCAGCAGCTTAGCAGGGAGGGGTGAAAAACTGTTTTTT

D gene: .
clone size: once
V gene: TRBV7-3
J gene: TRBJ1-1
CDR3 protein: CASSPSDIGTEAFF
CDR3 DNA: TGTGCCAGCAGCCCCTCCGATATCGGCACTGAAGCTTTCTTT

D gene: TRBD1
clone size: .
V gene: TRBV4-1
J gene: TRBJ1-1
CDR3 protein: CASSPTEDRGLWTEAFF
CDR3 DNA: TGCGCCAGCAGCCCAACAGAAGACAGGGGGCTGTGGACTGAAGCTTTCTTT

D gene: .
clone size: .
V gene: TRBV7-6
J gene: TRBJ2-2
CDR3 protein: CASSLESYNTGELFF
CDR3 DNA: TGTGCCAGCAGCTTAGAGAGCTACAACACCGGGGAGCTGTTTTTT

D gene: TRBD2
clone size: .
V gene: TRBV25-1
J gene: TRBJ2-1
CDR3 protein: CASSERTSVLNEQFF
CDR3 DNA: TGTGCCAGCAGTGAGCGGACTAGCGTCCTAAATGAGCAGTTCTTC

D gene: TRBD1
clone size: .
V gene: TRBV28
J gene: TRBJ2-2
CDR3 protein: CASSPGQGTGELFF
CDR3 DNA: TGTGCCAGCAGTCCGGGACAGGGCACCGGGGAGCTGTTTTTT

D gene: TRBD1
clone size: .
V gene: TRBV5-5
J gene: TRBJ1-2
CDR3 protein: CASSLLVRQGANYGYTF
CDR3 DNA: TGTGCCAGCAGCTTGTTGGTTCGGCAGGGGGCTAACTATGGCTACACCTTC

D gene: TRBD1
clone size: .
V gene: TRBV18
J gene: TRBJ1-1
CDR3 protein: CASSPLTGMNTEAFF
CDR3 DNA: TGTGCCAGCTCACCCTTGACAGGGATGAACACTGAAGCTTTCTTT

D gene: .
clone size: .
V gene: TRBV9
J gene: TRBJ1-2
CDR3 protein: CASSVVGDGYTF
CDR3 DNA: TGTGCCAGCAGCGTAGTAGGGGATGGCTACACCTTC

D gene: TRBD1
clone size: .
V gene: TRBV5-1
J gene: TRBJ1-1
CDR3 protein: CASSFDREGRAFF
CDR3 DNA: TGCGCCAGCAGCTTTGACAGGGAAGGGAGGGCTTTCTTT

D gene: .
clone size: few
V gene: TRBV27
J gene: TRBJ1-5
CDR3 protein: CASSPVGVQPQHF
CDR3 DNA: TGTGCCAGCAGTCCCGTAGGGGTTCAGCCCCAGCATTTT

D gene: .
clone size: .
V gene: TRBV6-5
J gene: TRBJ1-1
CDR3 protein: CASSYSLTGGYTEAFF
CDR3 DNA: TGTGCCAGCAGTTACTCCCTGACGGGGGGGTACACTGAAGCTTTCTTT

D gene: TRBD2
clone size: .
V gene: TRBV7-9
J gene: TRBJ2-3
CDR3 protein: CASSPALELAENGQYF
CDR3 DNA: TGTGCCAGCAGCCCAGCGTTAGAACTAGCGGAGAATGGGCAGTATTTT

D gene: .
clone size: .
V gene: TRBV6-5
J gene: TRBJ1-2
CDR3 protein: CASSYQQGPPNYGYTF
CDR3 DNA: TGTGCCAGCAGTTACCAACAGGGACCCCCTAACTATGGCTACACCTTC

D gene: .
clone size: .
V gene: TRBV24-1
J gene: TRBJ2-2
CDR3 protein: CATSDCWGQGGELFF
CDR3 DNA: TGTGCCACCAGTGATTGCTGGGGGCAGGGCGGGGAGCTGTTTTTT

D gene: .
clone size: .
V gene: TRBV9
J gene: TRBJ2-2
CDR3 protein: CASSVERLPTGELFF
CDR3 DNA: TGTGCCAGCAGCGTAGAGAGGCTCCCCACCGGGGAGCTGTTTTTT

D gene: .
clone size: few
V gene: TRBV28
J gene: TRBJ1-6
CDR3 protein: CASSSPMGGGTYNSPLHF
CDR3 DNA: TGTGCCAGCAGTTCCCCCATGGGCGGGGGAACCTATAATTCACCCCTCCACTTT

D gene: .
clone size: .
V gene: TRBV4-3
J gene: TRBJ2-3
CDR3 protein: CASSKTRAGRTDTQYF
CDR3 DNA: TGCGCCAGCAGCAAAACCCGAGCGGGTAGAACAGATACGCAGTATTTT

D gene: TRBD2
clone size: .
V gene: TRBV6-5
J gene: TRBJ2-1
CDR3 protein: CASGNGRSQFF
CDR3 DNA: TGTGCCAGCGGGAACGGGAGGTCGCAGTTCTTC

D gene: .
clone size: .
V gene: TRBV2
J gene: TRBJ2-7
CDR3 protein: CASSEALEQYF
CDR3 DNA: TGTGCCAGCAGTGAAGCCCTCGAGCAGTACTTC